What follows is one T cell receptor (beta chain) and its context. Its antigen is as yet unknown. The data derive from a study of a mutant IDH1 vaccine in newly diagnosed glioma. The time point denotes: baseline, week 1 (first vaccination visit). Treatment described: pre-vaccination baseline after standard-of-care therapy. Study findings and constraints: It seemed that pseudoprogression was not linked to changes in the top peripheral T cell clonotypes.

The protocol was immunoSEQ multiplex PCR, while the TCRdb copy is restricted to in-frame clones and leaves out a portion. The sample carries roughly 15,000 clones, roughly nine tenths recorded once. The input for sequencing was PBMCs, taken from a glioma patient treated with radiotherapy, temozolomide or both. The sequence was obtained from a woman aged 35 to 49 with glioma. Some clones in this sample may be carry-over from other donors' samples.

The CDR3 sequence is CASSYDWNTEAFF. Written as DNA, the CDR3 is TGTGCCAGCAGCTATGATTGGAACACTGAAGCTTTCTTT. The genes are TRBV7-2 and TRBJ1-1; D gene unclear. V was trimmed by 4 bases and J by 1 base, leaving 7 bases between them. This CDR3 spans 13 amino acids. Germline CDR1 reads SGHTA; CDR2 reads FQGNSA.